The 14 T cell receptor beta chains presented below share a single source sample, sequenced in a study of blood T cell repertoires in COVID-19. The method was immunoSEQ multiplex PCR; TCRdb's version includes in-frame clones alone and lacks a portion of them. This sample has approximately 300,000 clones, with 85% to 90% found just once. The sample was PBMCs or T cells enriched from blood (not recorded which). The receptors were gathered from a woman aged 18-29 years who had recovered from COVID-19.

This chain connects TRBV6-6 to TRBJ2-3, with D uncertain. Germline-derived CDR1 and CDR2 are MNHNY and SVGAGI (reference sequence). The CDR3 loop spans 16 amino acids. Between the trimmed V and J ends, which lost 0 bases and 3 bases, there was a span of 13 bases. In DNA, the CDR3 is TGTGCCAGCAGTTACTCGGGCAGCCTAAATACAGATACGCAGTATTTT. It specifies CASSYSGSLNTDTQYF.

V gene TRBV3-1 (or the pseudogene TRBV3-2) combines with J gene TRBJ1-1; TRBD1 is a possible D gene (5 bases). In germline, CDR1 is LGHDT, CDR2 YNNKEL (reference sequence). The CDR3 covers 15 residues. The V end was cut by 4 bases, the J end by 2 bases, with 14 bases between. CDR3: CASSPRGGANTEAFF. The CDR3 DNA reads TGTGCCAGCAGCCCCCGGGGGGGAGCTAACACTGAAGCTTTCTTT.

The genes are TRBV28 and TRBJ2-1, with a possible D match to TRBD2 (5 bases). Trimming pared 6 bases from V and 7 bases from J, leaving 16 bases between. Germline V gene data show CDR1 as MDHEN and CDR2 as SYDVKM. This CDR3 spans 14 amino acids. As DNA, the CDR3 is TGTGCCAGCAGAAGAGGAGGTCCTTGGAATGAGCAGTTCTTC. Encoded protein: CASRRGGPWNEQFF.

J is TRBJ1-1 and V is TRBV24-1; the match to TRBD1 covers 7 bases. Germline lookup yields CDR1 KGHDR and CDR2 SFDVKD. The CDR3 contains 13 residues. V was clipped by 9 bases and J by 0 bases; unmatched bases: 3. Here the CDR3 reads CATRDSLNTEAFF. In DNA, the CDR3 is TGTGCCACCCGGGACAGTTTGAACACTGAAGCTTTCTTT.

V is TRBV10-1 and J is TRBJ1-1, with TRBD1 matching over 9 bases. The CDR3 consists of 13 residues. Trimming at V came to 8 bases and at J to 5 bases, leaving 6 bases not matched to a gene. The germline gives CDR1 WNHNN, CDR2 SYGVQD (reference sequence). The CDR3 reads CASRFDRGTEAFF. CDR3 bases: TGCGCCAGCCGCTTTGACAGGGGGACTGAAGCTTTCTTT.

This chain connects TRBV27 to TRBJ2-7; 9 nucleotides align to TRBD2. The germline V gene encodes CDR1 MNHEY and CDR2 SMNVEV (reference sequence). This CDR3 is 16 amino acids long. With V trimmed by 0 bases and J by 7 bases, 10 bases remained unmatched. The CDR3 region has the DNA TGTGCCAGCAGTTTATCGACTAGCGGAGCCCCTAAAGAGCAGTACTTC. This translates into CASSLSTSGAPKEQYF.

CDR3 sequence: CASSQHNQETQYF. Written as DNA, the CDR3 is TGTGCCAGCAGCCAGCACAACCAAGAGACCCAGTACTTC. The V call is TRBV14, the J call TRBJ2-5; D is unclear. Deletions cut 3 bases from V and 0 bases from J, with 5 bases between. Germline CDR1 and CDR2: SGHDN and FVKESK. The CDR3 consists of 13 residues.

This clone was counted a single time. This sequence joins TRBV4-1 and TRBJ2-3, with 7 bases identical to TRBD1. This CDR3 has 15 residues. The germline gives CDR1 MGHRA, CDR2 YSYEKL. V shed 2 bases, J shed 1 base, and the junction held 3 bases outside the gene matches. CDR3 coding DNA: TGCGCCAGCAGCCAATTTGGGACAGGCACAGATACGCAGTATTTT. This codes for CASSQFGTGTDTQYF.

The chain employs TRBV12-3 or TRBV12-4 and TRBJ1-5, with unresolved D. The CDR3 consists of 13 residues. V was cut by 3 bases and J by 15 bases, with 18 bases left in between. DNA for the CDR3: TGTGCCAGCAGTTTTAGATACCAGGCGCTTCCGCATTTT. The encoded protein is CASSFRYQALPHF.

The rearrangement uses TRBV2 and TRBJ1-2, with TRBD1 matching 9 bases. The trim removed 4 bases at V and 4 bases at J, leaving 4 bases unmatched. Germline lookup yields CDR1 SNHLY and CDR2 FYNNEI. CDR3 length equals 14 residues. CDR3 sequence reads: CASSVTGGVYGYTF. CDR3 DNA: TGTGCCAGCAGTGTAACAGGGGGCGTCTATGGCTACACCTTC.

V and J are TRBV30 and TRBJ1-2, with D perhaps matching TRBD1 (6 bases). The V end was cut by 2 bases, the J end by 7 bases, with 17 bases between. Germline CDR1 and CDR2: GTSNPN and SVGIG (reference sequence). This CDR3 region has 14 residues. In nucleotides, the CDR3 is TGTGCCTGGAGTCGCGGGAGGGGGAATGCTGGCTACACCTTC. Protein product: CAWSRGRGNAGYTF. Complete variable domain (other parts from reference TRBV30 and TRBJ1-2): SQTIHQWPATLVQPVGSPLSLECTVEGTSNPNLYWYRQAAGRGLQLLFYSVGIGQISSEVPQNLSASRPQDRQFILSSKKLLLSDSGFYLCAWSRGRGNAGYTFGSGTRLTVV.

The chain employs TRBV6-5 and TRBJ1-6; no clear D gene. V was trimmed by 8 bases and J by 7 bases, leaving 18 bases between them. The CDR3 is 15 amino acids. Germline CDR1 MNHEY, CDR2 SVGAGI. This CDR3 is CASLGGKGRNSPLHF. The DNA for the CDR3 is TGTGCCAGCTTAGGCGGCAAAGGAAGAAATTCACCCCTCCACTTT.

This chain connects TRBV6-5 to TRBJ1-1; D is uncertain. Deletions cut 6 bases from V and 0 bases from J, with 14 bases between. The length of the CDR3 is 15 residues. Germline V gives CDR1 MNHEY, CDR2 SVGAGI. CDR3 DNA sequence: TGTGCCAGCAGCGCGGGAGGGCCCATGAACACTGAAGCTTTCTTT. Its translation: CASSAGGPMNTEAFF.

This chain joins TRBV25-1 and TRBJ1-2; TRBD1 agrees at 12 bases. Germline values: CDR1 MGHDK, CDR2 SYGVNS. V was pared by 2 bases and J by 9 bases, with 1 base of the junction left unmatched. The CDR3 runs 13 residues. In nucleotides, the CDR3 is TGTGCCAGCAGTGAAGGGACAGGGGGCAGCTACACCTTC. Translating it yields CASSEGTGGSYTF.